This T cell receptor (beta chain) was found in a study of OX40 agonist ivuxolimab in advanced cancers. With respect to the entire study: Ivuxolimab was a fully human IgG2 agonistic monoclonal antibody targeting the costimulatory receptor OX40 (CD134). Intravenous ivuxolimab was administered to patients every 2 weeks at six dose levels: 0.01, 0.1, 0.3, 1.5, 3 and 10 mg/kg. Of the approximately 50 dose-escalation patients, hepatocellular carcinoma was present in around 20, melanoma in roughly 15, renal cell carcinoma in 9 and head and neck cancer in 9. In the dose-escalation cohort, 82.7% of patients were male, and the mean age was approximately 64 years, with a range of roughly 23 to 85. Prior anti-PD-1, anti-PD-L1 or anti-CTLA-4 therapy was permitted, and checkpoint inhibitors had been received by less than 45% of dose-escalation patients. Partial responses were achieved by three dose-escalation patients, of whom one had hepatocellular carcinoma and two had cutaneous melanoma. The purpose of peripheral TCRbeta sequencing was to test whether ivuxolimab changed TCR sequence diversity and led to clonal T-cell expansion. The paper covers the monotherapy dose-escalation part of the phase I ivuxolimab trial, which included N ≈ 50 patients. General conclusions and limits of the study: Low levels of normalized T-cell clonal expansion were also seen in some nonresponding patients. After ivuxolimab, CD8+ T cells had more expanded clones than CD4+ T cells on average. Clonal expansion of both CD4+ and CD8+ blood T cells was observed from baseline to week 6 at doses 0.1 to 3.0 mg/kg. Which antigens the clonally expanded peripheral T cells were specific for was not determined. In the 0.1-3.0 mg/kg groups, partial responders had among the lowest normalized peripheral clonal expansion, particularly in CD8+ T cells.

Patients with autoimmune disease history or receiving systemic immunosuppression were excluded from the trial. In every dose cohort, peripheral blood was drawn for TCR sequencing at baseline, cycle 4 day 1, and cycle 7 day 1. Samples were obtained from an open-label, multicenter, first-in-human phase I dose-escalation trial of ivuxolimab. Adults with locally advanced or metastatic head and neck squamous cell, hepatocellular, melanoma or renal cell carcinoma were enrolled in the trial. Before TCR sequencing, CD4+ T cells and CD8+ T cells from peripheral blood were sorted into separate populations. To note about this clone: This clone's antigen is unknown. No base quality information exists; no much larger clone differs at one position.

Genomic DNA was isolated from the sorted cells so that the TCRbeta CDR3 region could be sequenced. The immunoSEQ Assay was used for sequencing of TCRbeta CDR3 regions. TCRdb's version of the immuneACCESS table is confined to in-frame rearrangements and falls short of the full clone set. An unresolved V gene accounts for under half of the shortfall where checked; the remainder is of unknown origin. Present in this sample are around 50,000 clones, roughly nine tenths of which were seen just once. The top ten clonotypes cover around 13% of the sample. From the cysteine up to the phenylalanine, the CDR3 has a length of 14 residues. Only CDR3 DNA remains: 42 bases, in frame from the first base. Trimming removed 7 bases from V and 8 bases from J, leaving 15 bases between the germline ends. Reading the germline V gene gives CDR1 SNHLY and CDR2 FYNNEI.

This chain is built from TRBV2 and TRBJ1-6; no confident D gene assignment can be made. The source of this sequence is an adult with an advanced solid tumor such as melanoma, head and neck, liver or kidney cancer. The material was CD4+ or CD8+ T cells sorted from blood, obtained in a trial of the OX40 agonist ivuxolimab. The DNA sequence is TGTGCCAGCATTACCCGTAGGGAGCATTCACCCCTCCACTTT. Its product reads: CASITRREHSPLHF. This CDR3, with the reference TRBV2 and TRBJ1-6 proteins standing in past its ends, gives the full variable domain EPEVTQTPSHQVTQMGQEVILRCVPISNHLYFYWYRQILGQKVEFLVSFYNNEISEKSEIFDDQFSVERPDGSNFTLKIRSTKLEDSAMYFCASITRREHSPLHFGNGTRLTVT.